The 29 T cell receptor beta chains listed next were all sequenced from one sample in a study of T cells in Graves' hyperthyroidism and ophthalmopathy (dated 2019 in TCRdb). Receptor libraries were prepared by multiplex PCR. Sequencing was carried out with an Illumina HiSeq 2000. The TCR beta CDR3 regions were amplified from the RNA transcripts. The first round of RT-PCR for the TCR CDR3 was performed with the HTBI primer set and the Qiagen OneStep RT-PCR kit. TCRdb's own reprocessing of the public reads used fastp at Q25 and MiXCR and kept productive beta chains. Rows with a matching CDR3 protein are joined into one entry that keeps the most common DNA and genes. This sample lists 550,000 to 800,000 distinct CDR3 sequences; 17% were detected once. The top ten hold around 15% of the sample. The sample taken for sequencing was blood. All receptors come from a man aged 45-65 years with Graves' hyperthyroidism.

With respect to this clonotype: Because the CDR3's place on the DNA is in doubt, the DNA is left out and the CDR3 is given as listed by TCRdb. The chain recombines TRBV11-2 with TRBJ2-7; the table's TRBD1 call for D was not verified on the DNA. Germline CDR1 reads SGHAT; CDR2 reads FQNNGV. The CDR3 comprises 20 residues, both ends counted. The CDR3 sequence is CASSFYICSAYPGRRYEQYF.

The CDR3 nucleotides are TGTGCCAGCAGTTCCCAGGGGCCCAAGGAGACCCAGTACTTC. As protein: CASSSQGPKETQYF. The chain couples TRBV6-1 to TRBJ2-5, with a possible D match to TRBD1 (6 bases). The length of the CDR3 is 14 residues. Per germline, CDR1 MNHNS and CDR2 SASEGT. V was pared by 5 bases and J by 5 bases, with 15 bases between.

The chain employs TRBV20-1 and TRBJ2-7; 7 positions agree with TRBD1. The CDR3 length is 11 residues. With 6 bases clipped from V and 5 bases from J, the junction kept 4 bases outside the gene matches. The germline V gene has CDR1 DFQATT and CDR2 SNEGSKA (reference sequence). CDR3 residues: CSAKGTDEQYF. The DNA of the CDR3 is TGCAGTGCGAAAGGGACAGACGAGCAGTACTTC.

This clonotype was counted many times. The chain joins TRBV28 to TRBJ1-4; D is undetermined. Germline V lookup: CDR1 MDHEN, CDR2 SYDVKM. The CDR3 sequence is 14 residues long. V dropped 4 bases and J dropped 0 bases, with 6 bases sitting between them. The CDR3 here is CASSYKSTNEKLFF. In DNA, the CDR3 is TGTGCCAGCAGTTATAAATCAACTAATGAAAAACTGTTTTTT.

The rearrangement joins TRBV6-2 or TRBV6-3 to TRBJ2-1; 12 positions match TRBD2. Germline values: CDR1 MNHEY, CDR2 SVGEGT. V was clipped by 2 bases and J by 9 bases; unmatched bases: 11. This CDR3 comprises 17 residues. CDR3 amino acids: CASSYHRLAGVAGEQFF. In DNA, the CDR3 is TGTGCCAGCAGTTACCACAGACTAGCGGGAGTGGCTGGTGAGCAGTTCTTC.

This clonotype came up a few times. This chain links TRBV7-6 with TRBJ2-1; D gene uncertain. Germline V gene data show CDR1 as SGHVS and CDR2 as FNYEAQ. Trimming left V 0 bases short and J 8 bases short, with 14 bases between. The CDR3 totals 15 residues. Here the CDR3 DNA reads TGTGCCAGCAGCTTAGCTCTTCCAGTTTATCATGAGCAGTTCTTC. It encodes CASSLALPVYHEQFF.

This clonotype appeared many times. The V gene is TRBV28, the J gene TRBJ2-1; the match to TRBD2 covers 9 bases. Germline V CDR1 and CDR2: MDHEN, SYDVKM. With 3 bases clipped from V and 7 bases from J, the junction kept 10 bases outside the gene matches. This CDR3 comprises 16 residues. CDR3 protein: CASSLKTSGLQNEQFF. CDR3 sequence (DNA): TGTGCCAGCAGTTTGAAGACTAGCGGCCTACAGAATGAGCAGTTCTTC.

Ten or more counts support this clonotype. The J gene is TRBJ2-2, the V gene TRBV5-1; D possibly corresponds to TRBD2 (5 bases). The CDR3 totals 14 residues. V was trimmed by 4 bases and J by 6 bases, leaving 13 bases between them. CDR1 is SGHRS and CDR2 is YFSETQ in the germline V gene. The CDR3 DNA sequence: TGCGCCAGCAGCGAGGGCCATGCCGCCGGGGAGCTGTTTTTT. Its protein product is CASSEGHAAGELFF.

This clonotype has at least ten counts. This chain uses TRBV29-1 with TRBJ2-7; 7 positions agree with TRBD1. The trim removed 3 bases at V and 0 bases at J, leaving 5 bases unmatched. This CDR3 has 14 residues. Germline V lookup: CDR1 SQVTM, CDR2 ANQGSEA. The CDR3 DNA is TGCAGCGTTGAGCCGACAGGGCACTCCTACGAGCAGTACTTC. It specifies CSVEPTGHSYEQYF.

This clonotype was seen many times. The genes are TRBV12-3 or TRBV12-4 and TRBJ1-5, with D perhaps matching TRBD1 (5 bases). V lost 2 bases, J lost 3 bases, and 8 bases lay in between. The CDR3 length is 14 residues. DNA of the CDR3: TGTGCCAGCAGTTTATTCGGGGCCAATCAGCCCCAGCATTTT. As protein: CASSLFGANQPQHF.

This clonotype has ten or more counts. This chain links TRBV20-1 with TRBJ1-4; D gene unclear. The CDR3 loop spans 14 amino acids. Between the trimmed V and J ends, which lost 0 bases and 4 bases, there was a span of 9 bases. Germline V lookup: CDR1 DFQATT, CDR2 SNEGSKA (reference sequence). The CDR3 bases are TGCAGTGCTAGAGATTCGAGTAATAATGAAAAACTGTTTTTT. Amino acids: CSARDSSNNEKLFF.

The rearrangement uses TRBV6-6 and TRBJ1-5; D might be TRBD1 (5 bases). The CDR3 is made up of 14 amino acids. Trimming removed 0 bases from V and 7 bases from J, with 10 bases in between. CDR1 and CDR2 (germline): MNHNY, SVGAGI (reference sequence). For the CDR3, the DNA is TGTGCCAGCAGTTACTCAGGGACGAAACAGCCCCAGCATTTT. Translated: CASSYSGTKQPQHF.

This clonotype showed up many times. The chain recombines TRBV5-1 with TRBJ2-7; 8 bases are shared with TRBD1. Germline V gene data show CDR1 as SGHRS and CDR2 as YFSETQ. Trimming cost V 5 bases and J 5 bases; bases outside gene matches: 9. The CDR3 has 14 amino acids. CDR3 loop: CASSFLTGANEQYF. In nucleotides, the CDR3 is TGCGCCAGCAGTTTTTTGACAGGGGCCAACGAGCAGTACTTC.

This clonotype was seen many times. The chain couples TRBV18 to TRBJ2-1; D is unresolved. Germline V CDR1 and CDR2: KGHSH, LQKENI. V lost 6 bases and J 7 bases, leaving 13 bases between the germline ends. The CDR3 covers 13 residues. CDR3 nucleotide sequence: TGTGCCAGCTCGGATGGGGAATCGAATGAGCAGTTCTTC. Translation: CASSDGESNEQFF.

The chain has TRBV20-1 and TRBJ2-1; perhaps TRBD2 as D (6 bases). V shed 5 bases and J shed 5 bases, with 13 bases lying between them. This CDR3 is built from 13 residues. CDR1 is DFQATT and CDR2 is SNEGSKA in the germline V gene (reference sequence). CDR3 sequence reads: CSAGRENNNEQFF. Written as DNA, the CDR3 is TGCAGTGCTGGGCGGGAAAATAACAATGAGCAGTTCTTC.

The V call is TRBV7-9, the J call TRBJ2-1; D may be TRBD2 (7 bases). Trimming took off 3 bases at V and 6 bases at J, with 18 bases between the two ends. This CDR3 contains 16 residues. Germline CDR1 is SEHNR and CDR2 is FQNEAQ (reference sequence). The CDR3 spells CASSLGGAGASNEQFF. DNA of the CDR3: TGTGCCAGCAGCTTGGGAGGGGCGGGGGCGTCCAATGAGCAGTTCTTC.

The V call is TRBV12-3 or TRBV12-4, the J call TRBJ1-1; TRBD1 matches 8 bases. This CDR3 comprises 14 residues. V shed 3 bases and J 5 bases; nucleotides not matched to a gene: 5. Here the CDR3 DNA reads TGTGCCAGCAGTTTGGTCAGGGGGCAGACTGAAGCTTTCTTT. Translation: CASSLVRGQTEAFF.

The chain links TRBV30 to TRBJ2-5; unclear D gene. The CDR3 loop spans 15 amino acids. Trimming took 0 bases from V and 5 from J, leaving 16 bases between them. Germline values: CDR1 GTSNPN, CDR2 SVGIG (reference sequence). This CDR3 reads CAWSVGSMFLETQYF. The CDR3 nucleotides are TGTGCCTGGAGTGTTGGTAGTATGTTTCTTGAGACCCAGTACTTC.

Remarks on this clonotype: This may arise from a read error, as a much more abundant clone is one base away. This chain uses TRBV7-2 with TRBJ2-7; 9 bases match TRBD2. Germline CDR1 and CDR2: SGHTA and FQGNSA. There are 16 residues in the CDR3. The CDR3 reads CAGSLVSLAGFYEQYF. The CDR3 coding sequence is TGTGCCGGCAGCTTAGTTTCCCTAGCGGGATTCTACGAGCAGTACTTC.

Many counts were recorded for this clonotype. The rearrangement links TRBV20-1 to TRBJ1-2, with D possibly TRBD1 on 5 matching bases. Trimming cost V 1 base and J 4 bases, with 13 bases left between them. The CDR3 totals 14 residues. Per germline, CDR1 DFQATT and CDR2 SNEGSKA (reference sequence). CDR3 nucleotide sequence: TGCAGTGCTAGAGCGGACATATTGGCCTATGGCTACACCTTC. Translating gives CSARADILAYGYTF.

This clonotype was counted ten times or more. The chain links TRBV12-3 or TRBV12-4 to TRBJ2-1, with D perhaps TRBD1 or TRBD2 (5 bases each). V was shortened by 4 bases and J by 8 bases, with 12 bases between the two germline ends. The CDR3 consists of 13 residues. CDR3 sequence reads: CASSWGRKDEQFF. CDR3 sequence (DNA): TGTGCCAGCAGTTGGGGACGCAAGGATGAGCAGTTCTTC.

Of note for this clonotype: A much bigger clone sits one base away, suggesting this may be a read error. CDR3 DNA: TGCATCGTCCCCCTACAGGGTAACGGATTCGGGGAGCTGTTTTTT. Translation: CIVPLQGNGFGELFF. The chain employs TRBV29-1 and TRBJ2-2, with D maybe TRBD1 (6 bases). The CDR3 loop spans 15 amino acids. Germline V lookup: CDR1 SQVTM, CDR2 ANQGSEA.

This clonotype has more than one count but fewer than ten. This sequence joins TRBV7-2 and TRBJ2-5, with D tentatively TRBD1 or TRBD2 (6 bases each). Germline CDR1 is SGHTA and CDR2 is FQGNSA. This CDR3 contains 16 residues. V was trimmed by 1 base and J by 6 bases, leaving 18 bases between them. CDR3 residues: CASSLGPGDGGQTQYF. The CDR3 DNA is TGTGCCAGCAGCTTAGGGCCGGGAGACGGGGGCCAGACCCAGTACTTC.

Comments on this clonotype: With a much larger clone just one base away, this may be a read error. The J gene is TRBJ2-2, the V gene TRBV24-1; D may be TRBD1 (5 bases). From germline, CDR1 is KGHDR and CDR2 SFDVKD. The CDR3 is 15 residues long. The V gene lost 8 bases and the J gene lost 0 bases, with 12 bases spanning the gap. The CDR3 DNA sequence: TGTGCCACCATGGGGTCAGGGACGAACACCGGGGAGCTGTTTTTT. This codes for CATMGSGTNTGELFF.

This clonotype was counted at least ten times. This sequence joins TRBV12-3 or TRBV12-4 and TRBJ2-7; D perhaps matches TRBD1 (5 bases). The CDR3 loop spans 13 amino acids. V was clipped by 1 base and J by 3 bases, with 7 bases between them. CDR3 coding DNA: TGTGCCAGCAGTTTAGGGGGCCTCTACGAGCAGTACTTC. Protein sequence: CASSLGGLYEQYF.

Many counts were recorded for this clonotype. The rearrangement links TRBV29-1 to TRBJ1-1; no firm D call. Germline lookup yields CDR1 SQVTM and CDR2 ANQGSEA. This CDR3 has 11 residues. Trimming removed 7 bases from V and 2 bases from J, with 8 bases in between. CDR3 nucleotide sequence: TGCAGCGCGACTCTCAACACTGAAGCTTTCTTT. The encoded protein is CSATLNTEAFF. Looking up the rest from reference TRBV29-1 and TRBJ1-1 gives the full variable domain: SAVISQKPSRDICQRGTSLTIQCQVDSQVTMMFWYRQQPGQSLTLIATANQGSEATYESGFVIDKFPISRPNLTFSTLTVSNMSPEDSSIYLCSATLNTEAFFGQGTRLTVV.

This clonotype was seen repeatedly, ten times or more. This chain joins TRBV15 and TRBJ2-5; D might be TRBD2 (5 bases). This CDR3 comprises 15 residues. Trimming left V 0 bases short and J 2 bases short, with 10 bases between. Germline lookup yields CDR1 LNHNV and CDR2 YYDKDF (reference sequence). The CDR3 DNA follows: TGTGCCACCAGCAGAGATCGTGGGGAGCAAGAGACCCAGTACTTC. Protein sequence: CATSRDRGEQETQYF.

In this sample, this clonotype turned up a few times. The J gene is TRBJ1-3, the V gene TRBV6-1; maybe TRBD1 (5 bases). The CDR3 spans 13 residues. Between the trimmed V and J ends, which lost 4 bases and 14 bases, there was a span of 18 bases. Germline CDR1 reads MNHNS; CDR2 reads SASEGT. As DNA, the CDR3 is TGTGCCAGCAGTGCTCTCACTGGGGCGAATGTATATTTT. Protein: CASSALTGANVYF.

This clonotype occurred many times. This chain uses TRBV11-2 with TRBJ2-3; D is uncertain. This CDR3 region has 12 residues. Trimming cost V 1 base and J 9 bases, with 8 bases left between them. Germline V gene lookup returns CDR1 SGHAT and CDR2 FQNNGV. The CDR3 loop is CASSLGPRTQYF. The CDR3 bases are TGTGCCAGCAGCTTAGGACCTCGAACGCAGTATTTT.